One sample yielded the 30 T cell receptor beta chains listed below, sequenced in a study of OX40 agonist ivuxolimab in advanced cancers. Clones were read by immunoSEQ multiplex PCR, and TCRdb kept only the in-frame ones, dropping some. Here the sample spans about 36,000 clones, approximately 84% being singletons. This specimen was CD4+ or CD8+ T cells sorted from blood, taken in a trial of the OX40 agonist ivuxolimab. The receptors come from an adult with an advanced solid tumor such as melanoma, head and neck, liver or kidney cancer.

The chain couples TRBV28 to TRBJ1-1, with D possibly matching TRBD1 (6 bases). V lost 4 bases to trimming and J lost 7 bases, with 13 bases between them. Germline assignment: CDR1 MDHEN and CDR2 SYDVKM. The CDR3 is 13 amino acids. The CDR3 sequence: CASSYHRAHEAFF. The CDR3 region has the DNA TGTGCCAGCAGTTACCACAGGGCGCATGAAGCTTTCTTT.

A note on this clone: Other DNA sequences in the same sample also yield this CDR3. The V gene is TRBV7-6, the J gene TRBJ2-7, with a possible D match to TRBD2 (5 bases). The CDR3 covers 13 residues. Trimming shortened V by 0 bases and J by 4 bases, and 7 bases separated the two germline ends. The V gene's germline CDR1 is SGHVS and CDR2 FNYEAQ. The CDR3 bases are TGTGCCAGCAGCTTAGCGGGAGAGTACGAGCAGTACTTC. Translated: CASSLAGEYEQYF.

Remarks on this clone: The sample contains more than one DNA sequence encoding this CDR3. The chain has TRBV11-3 and TRBJ2-5; D is ambiguous. Germline values: CDR1 SGHNT, CDR2 YENEEA. V lost 5 bases to trimming and J lost 4 bases, with 5 bases between them. The CDR3 contains 11 residues. The CDR3 DNA reads as TGTGCCAGCAGCCTTGGAGAGACCCAGTACTTC. Translated: CASSLGETQYF.

This chain's CDR3 is CASSLGVGVDEQYF. In DNA, the CDR3 is TGTGCCAGCAGTTTGGGTGTAGGCGTCGACGAGCAGTACTTC. This chain connects TRBV27 to TRBJ2-7; no clear D gene. CDR1 MNHEY and CDR2 SMNVEV come from the germline V gene (reference sequence). V shed 3 bases and J shed 5 bases, with 14 bases lying between them. This CDR3 comprises 14 residues.

The chain couples TRBV6-5 to TRBJ1-4; 9 nucleotides match TRBD1. This CDR3 has 16 amino acids. V lost 4 bases, J lost 2 bases, and 5 bases stayed unmatched. Per the germline V gene, CDR1 is MNHEY and CDR2 is SVGAGI. The CDR3 reads CASSFDRGATNEKLFF. The CDR3, as DNA: TGTGCCAGCAGTTTTGACAGGGGGGCGACTAATGAAAAACTGTTTTTT.

The chain couples TRBV19 to TRBJ2-3; TRBD2 is a possible D gene (5 bases). Germline V gene sequence: CDR1 LNHDA, CDR2 SQIVND (reference sequence). The CDR3 sequence is 14 residues long. Trimming took off 1 base at V and 6 bases at J, with 11 bases between the two ends. In DNA form, the CDR3 reads TGTGCCAGTAGTATAGTCTCGACGGGGGATACGCAGTATTTT. Residues: CASSIVSTGDTQYF.

The chain uses TRBV7-2 and TRBJ2-7; D gene uncertain. The CDR3 covers 14 residues. Germline CDR1 SGHTA, CDR2 FQGNSA. The germline V and J ends were trimmed by 1 base and 4 bases, with 11 bases remaining between them. CDR3 nucleotides: TGTGCCAGCAGCTTAGAGGCCAAAGCGTACGAGCAGTACTTC. It specifies CASSLEAKAYEQYF.

The chain couples TRBV12-5 to TRBJ2-1; TRBD2 matches at 10 bases. Germline-derived CDR1 and CDR2 are LGHNT and FRNRAP. The CDR3 is 15 residues long. The V and J ends lost 6 bases and 6 bases, in that order; junction bases with no gene match: 8. CDR3 DNA: TGTGCTAGTGGCCGGGGGCTAGCGGGAGTCAATGAGCAGTTCTTC. Protein product: CASGRGLAGVNEQFF.

The chain is built from TRBV28 and TRBJ2-3, with 8 bases fitting TRBD2. This CDR3 has 14 residues. The ends lost 6 bases at V and 4 bases at J; junction bases unmatched: 6. Per germline, CDR1 MDHEN and CDR2 SYDVKM. CDR3 coding DNA: TGTGCCAGCAGGGCAGCGGGGGCCCCAGATACGCAGTATTTT. This sequence encodes CASRAAGAPDTQYF.

The gene calls are TRBV14 and TRBJ2-1, with 14 bases matching TRBD2. CDR3 length: 18 amino acids. Germline trimming cut 3 bases from V and 2 bases from J; bases unmatched to any gene: 6. Germline-derived CDR1 and CDR2 are SGHDN and FVKESK. The CDR3 protein is CASSQGLAGEGPYNEQFF. The CDR3 coding sequence is TGTGCCAGCAGCCAGGGACTAGCGGGAGAAGGCCCCTACAATGAGCAGTTCTTC.

This clone was seen only once. The V call is TRBV6-1, the J call TRBJ1-2, with a weak D call TRBD1 (6 bases). V was clipped by 3 bases and J by 6 bases, with 14 bases between them. CDR3 length: 14 amino acids. Germline CDR1 and CDR2: MNHNS and SASEGT. The CDR3: CASSDWGGPDGYTF. In DNA form, the CDR3 reads TGTGCCAGCAGTGATTGGGGGGGGCCGGATGGCTACACCTTC.

This clone has just a few counts. This sequence joins TRBV5-6 and TRBJ2-1; 9 nucleotides align to TRBD1. The germline gives CDR1 SGHDT, CDR2 YYEEEE. This CDR3 spans 17 amino acids. V was pared by 1 base and J by 0 bases, with 5 bases of the junction left unmatched. CDR3 sequence: CASSLTGGGRSYNEQFF. CDR3 nucleotide sequence: TGTGCCAGCAGCTTGACAGGGGGCGGGCGCTCCTACAATGAGCAGTTCTTC.

The sample holds one count of this clone. The chain couples TRBV6-5 to TRBJ2-7, with unresolved D. The germline CDR1 and CDR2 sequences are MNHEY and SVGAGI. CDR3 length: 15 residues. V was clipped by 0 bases and J by 1 base, with 10 bases between them. In DNA form, the CDR3 reads TGTGCCAGCAGTTACTCGATTATCTTGTCCTACGAGCAGTACTTC. It translates to CASSYSIILSYEQYF.

CDR3 bases: TGCGCCAGCAGCCGATCACGGACCTACGAGCAGTACTTC. Its translation: CASSRSRTYEQYF. The V call is TRBV10-2, the J call TRBJ2-7; the D is unclear. The germline V gene has CDR1 WSHSY and CDR2 SAAADI. V was shortened by 6 bases and J by 2 bases, with 11 bases between the two germline ends. The CDR3 is made up of 13 amino acids.

This chain uses TRBV9 with TRBJ2-7, with 7 bases aligning to TRBD1. Per germline, CDR1 SGDLS and CDR2 YYNGEE. The J segment lost 6 bases and the V segment lost 4 bases, leaving 4 bases of the junction unmatched. The CDR3 spans 12 residues. DNA of the CDR3: TGTGCCAGCAGCACTGGGACAGTCGAGCAGTACTTC. It yields the protein CASSTGTVEQYF.

J is TRBJ2-1 and V is TRBV12-2; TRBD2 is taken as the D call from the table, unchecked against the DNA. TRBV12-2 is a recognized pseudogene. CDR3 size: 18 residues. DNA for the CDR3: TGTGCAAGTCGCTTAGTATATCTAGCGGGGACTTCCTACAATGAGCAGTTCTTC. Its translation is CASRLVYLAGTSYNEQFF.

V and J are TRBV27 and TRBJ2-7, with 13 bases fitting TRBD2. The CDR3 extends over 16 amino acids. With V trimmed by 0 bases and J by 4 bases, 3 bases remained unmatched. Per the germline V gene, CDR1 is MNHEY and CDR2 is SMNVEV (reference sequence). CDR3 region: CASSLSGLAGAYEQYF. The CDR3 DNA is TGTGCCAGCAGTTTATCTGGACTAGCGGGAGCTTACGAGCAGTACTTC.

This chain joins TRBV7-9 and TRBJ1-3; the D is unclear. Trimming shortened V by 1 base and J by 0 bases, and 10 bases separated the two germline ends. The CDR3 runs to 16 residues. Looked up from germline, CDR1 is SEHNR and CDR2 is FQNEAQ (reference sequence). The CDR3 is CASSLGVSSSGNTIYF. The CDR3 bases are TGTGCCAGCAGCTTAGGAGTAAGCTCCTCTGGAAACACCATATATTTT.

This chain uses TRBV7-2 with TRBJ2-7, with TRBD2 matching over 13 bases. Unmatched junction bases numbered 8, after V lost 4 bases and J lost 5 bases. The CDR3 has 16 amino acids. Germline values: CDR1 SGHTA, CDR2 FQGNSA. The CDR3 loop reads CASSSDGLAGDDEQYF. Here the CDR3 DNA reads TGTGCCAGCAGCTCAGACGGACTAGCGGGAGACGACGAGCAGTACTTC.

The CDR3 reads CASSDRVSYEQYF. DNA of the CDR3: TGTGCCAGCAGCGACAGGGTTTCCTACGAGCAGTACTTC. The V gene is TRBV7-2, the J gene TRBJ2-7; 7 bases are a match to TRBD1. CDR1 and CDR2 from the germline V gene are SGHTA and FQGNSA. This CDR3 is 13 amino acids long. V lost 5 bases to trimming and J lost 1 base; unmatched junction nucleotides: 2.

DNA for the CDR3: TGTGCCAGCGGGGCAGGGGGCTCCTACGAGCAGTACTTC. Protein: CASGAGGSYEQYF. The chain links TRBV6-5 to TRBJ2-7, with 7 bases aligning to TRBD1. The V and J ends lost 8 bases and 0 bases, in that order; junction bases with no gene match: 4. The CDR3 runs 13 residues. Per the germline V gene, CDR1 is MNHEY and CDR2 is SVGAGI.

The V and J genes are TRBV14 and TRBJ2-3; 7 bases are a match to TRBD2. Trimming cost V 1 base and J 4 bases; bases outside gene matches: 8. The CDR3 extends over 16 amino acids. From germline, CDR1 is SGHDN and CDR2 FVKESK. The CDR3 DNA sequence: TGTGCCAGCAGCCAAGGGGGGGAGGGCCCTGCAGATACGCAGTATTTT. Protein sequence: CASSQGGEGPADTQYF.

The gene calls are TRBV28 and TRBJ2-7; D remains ambiguous. Trimming took 8 bases from V and 6 from J, leaving 14 bases between them. Germline CDR1 is MDHEN and CDR2 is SYDVKM. This CDR3 has 12 residues. The CDR3 DNA sequence: TGTGCCAGCGGCGAGTTTTTGGGCGAGCAGTACTTC. Residues: CASGEFLGEQYF.

The V call is TRBV19, the J call TRBJ2-1, with D hard to call. This CDR3 has 12 residues. CDR1 is LNHDA, CDR2 SQIVND, per germline (reference sequence). Between the trimmed V and J ends, which lost 3 bases and 7 bases, there was a span of 7 bases. CDR3 loop: CASSMVGNEQFF. The CDR3 nucleotides read TGTGCCAGTAGTATGGTAGGAAATGAGCAGTTCTTC.

This chain connects TRBV27 to TRBJ2-3; 12 bases align to TRBD2. The junction had 10 bases not matched to a gene; V was cut back by 6 bases and J by 0 bases. There are 18 residues in the CDR3. Germline CDR1 reads MNHEY; CDR2 reads SMNVEV (reference sequence). CDR3 residues: CASSPLTSGGSSTDTQYF. The CDR3 DNA reads as TGTGCCAGCAGCCCCCTGACTAGCGGGGGATCTAGCACAGATACGCAGTATTTT.

J is TRBJ2-3 and V is TRBV11-3; D call uncertain. Germline-derived CDR1 and CDR2 are SGHNT and YENEEA. Trimming removed 2 bases at V and 2 bases at J, with 5 bases between. CDR3 length: 13 amino acids. CDR3 in amino acids: CASSLQVTDTQYF. The CDR3, as DNA: TGTGCCAGCAGCTTACAGGTCACAGATACGCAGTATTTT.

V gene TRBV4-3 combines with J gene TRBJ2-7; D might be TRBD2 (5 bases). Germline V CDR1 and CDR2: LGHNA, YSLEER. The CDR3 has 15 residues. Trimming stripped 1 base from V and 2 bases from J, with 12 bases between. This CDR3 reads CASSQGTAEAYEQYF. For the CDR3, the DNA is TGCGCCAGCAGCCAAGGAACCGCGGAGGCCTACGAGCAGTACTTC.

This sequence joins TRBV9 and TRBJ2-7; a possible D gene is TRBD2 (6 bases). Germline V gives CDR1 SGDLS, CDR2 YYNGEE. Trimming took off 0 bases at V and 6 bases at J, with 10 bases between the two ends. CDR3 length: 13 amino acids. The CDR3 sequence: CASSVGDFGEQYF. CDR3 bases: TGTGCCAGCAGCGTAGGGGACTTCGGCGAGCAGTACTTC.

V usage is TRBV2 and J usage is TRBJ1-1; D perhaps matches TRBD1 (5 bases). The CDR3 covers 14 residues. Germline CDR1 reads SNHLY; CDR2 reads FYNNEI. V was pared by 6 bases and J by 0 bases, with 11 bases between. The CDR3 loop reads CASSRTRMNTEAFF. In nucleotides, the CDR3 is TGTGCCAGCAGCCGGACAAGGATGAACACTGAAGCTTTCTTT.

This clone was counted only a few times. CDR3 amino acids: CASSQVPGPEPQHF. The CDR3 DNA is TGCGCCAGCAGCCAAGTGCCAGGACCGGAGCCCCAGCATTTT. The J gene is TRBJ1-5, the V gene TRBV4-1, with D hard to call. The V gene lost 1 base and the J gene lost 8 bases, with 12 bases spanning the gap. CDR1 MGHRA and CDR2 YSYEKL come from the germline V gene. This CDR3 comprises 14 residues.